This passage covers 17 T cell receptor beta chains from one sample sequenced in a study of blood T cell repertoires in COVID-19. The table came from immunoSEQ multiplex PCR; TCRdb's copy has only in-frame clones and leaves some out. The sample has around 170,000 clones; roughly 86% are singletons. Sequencing used peripheral blood. Every receptor here comes from a woman in her 30s with active or convalescent COVID-19.

This clone was seen once. The J gene is TRBJ1-3, the V gene TRBV10-3; tentative D call: TRBD1 (6 bases). V lost 11 bases, J lost 0 bases, and 20 bases lay in between. Germline CDR1 ENHRY, CDR2 SYGVKD. This CDR3 is 16 amino acids long. The CDR3 nucleotides read TGTGCCTCCGAGGGGGTGGGCAGCCGCTCTGGAAACACCATATATTTT. Protein sequence: CASEGVGSRSGNTIYF.

Concerning this clone: Mismatch with germline at one junction end may stem from a read error. The V call is TRBV4-1, the J call TRBJ2-7, with D possibly being TRBD2 (5 bases). This CDR3 has 14 amino acids. Germline V gene data show CDR1 as MGHRA and CDR2 as YSYEKL. The CDR3 sequence: CASSPSGASNEQYF. The CDR3 region has the DNA TGCGCCAGCAGCCCCAGCGGAGCCTCCAACGAGCAGTACTTC.

V is TRBV19 and J is TRBJ2-7; tentative D call: TRBD1 (5 bases). This CDR3 region has 13 residues. The V gene's germline CDR1 is LNHDA and CDR2 SQIVND (reference sequence). Trimming removed 5 bases from V and 2 bases from J, with 10 bases in between. CDR3 in DNA: TGTGCCAGTAGTCGGCAGGGCCCCTACGAGCAGTACTTC. Its translation is CASSRQGPYEQYF.

This chain joins TRBV14 and TRBJ2-7; unclear D gene. V lost 2 bases and J 3 bases, leaving 5 bases between the germline ends. Germline CDR1 and CDR2: SGHDN and FVKESK. This CDR3 comprises 12 residues. The CDR3 protein is CASSQTSYEQYF. CDR3 coding DNA: TGTGCCAGCAGCCAAACCAGCTACGAGCAGTACTTC. The whole variable domain, remainder taken from reference TRBV14 and TRBJ2-7, is EAGVTQFPSHSVIEKGQTVTLRCDPISGHDNLYWYRRVMGKEIKFLLHFVKESKQDESGMPNNRFLAERTGGTYSTLKVQPAELEDSGVYFCASSQTSYEQYFGPGTRLTVT.

The chain joins TRBV7-8 to TRBJ1-1; D is unclear. Germline CDR1 is SGHVS and CDR2 is FQNEAQ. The CDR3 extends over 14 amino acids. Trimming stripped 1 base from V and 1 base from J, with 7 bases between. The CDR3 region has the DNA TGTGCCAGCAGCTTAGGGGAGGGGAACACTGAAGCTTTCTTT. Its translation: CASSLGEGNTEAFF.

The V and J genes are TRBV28 and TRBJ1-5; no reliable D call. CDR3 length: 14 residues. Between the trimmed V and J ends, which lost 6 bases and 0 bases, there was a span of 9 bases. Germline V CDR1 and CDR2: MDHEN, SYDVKM. CDR3 sequence (DNA): TGTGCCAGCAGCCCCGCCGGTAGCAATCAGCCCCAGCATTTT. It codes for CASSPAGSNQPQHF.

The chain recombines TRBV27 with TRBJ2-1, with 9 positions matching TRBD1. Germline CDR1 is MNHEY and CDR2 is SMNVEV (reference sequence). V shed 6 bases and J 0 bases; nucleotides not matched to a gene: 15. The CDR3 consists of 19 residues. The CDR3 is CASRPGGTGIVSSYNEQFF. Here the CDR3 DNA reads TGTGCCAGCAGACCAGGCGGGACAGGGATCGTCAGCTCCTACAATGAGCAGTTCTTC.

This chain connects TRBV3-1 (or the pseudogene TRBV3-2) to TRBJ1-1, with TRBD1 matching 8 bases. The junction had 6 bases not matched to a gene; V was cut back by 4 bases and J by 5 bases. Per the germline V gene, CDR1 is LGHDT and CDR2 is YNNKEL (reference sequence). CDR3 length: 14 residues. The CDR3 loop reads CASSPTGTGTEAFF. DNA for the CDR3: TGTGCCAGCAGCCCAACCGGGACAGGTACTGAAGCTTTCTTT.

The chain joins TRBV25-1 to TRBJ2-1; D gene unclear. Looked up from germline, CDR1 is MGHDK and CDR2 is SYGVNS. Trimming took off 2 bases at V and 7 bases at J, with 12 bases between the two ends. The CDR3 is made up of 14 amino acids. The CDR3 DNA sequence: TGTGCCAGCAGTGAAGAACAGTCGTGGAATGAGCAGTTCTTC. It specifies CASSEEQSWNEQFF. Full variable domain (missing parts from reference TRBV25-1 and TRBJ2-1): EADIYQTPRYLVIGTGKKITLECSQTMGHDKMYWYQQDPGMELHLIHYSYGVNSTEKGDLSSESTVSRIRTEHFPLTLESARPSHTSQYLCASSEEQSWNEQFFGPGTRLTVL.

The chain has TRBV7-2 and TRBJ2-7; tentatively, D is TRBD1 (5 bases). Germline CDR1 SGHTA, CDR2 FQGNSA. The CDR3 has 14 residues. V was cut by 5 bases and J by 2 bases, with 13 bases left in between. The CDR3 reads CASSPGIGPYEQYF. Here the CDR3 DNA reads TGTGCCAGCAGCCCAGGGATAGGGCCCTACGAGCAGTACTTC.

This clone appeared a single time. The chain links TRBV29-1 to TRBJ2-7; the D gene is possibly TRBD2 (6 bases). Germline-derived CDR1 and CDR2 are SQVTM and ANQGSEA. V gave up 4 bases and J gave up 2 bases, with 21 bases separating them. The CDR3 has 16 amino acids. CDR3 in amino acids: CSVVGSLWTNAYEQYF. The DNA of the CDR3 is TGCAGCGTTGTAGGTTCACTCTGGACTAACGCCTACGAGCAGTACTTC.

This chain joins TRBV27 and TRBJ2-1; D may be TRBD1 (6 bases). Trimming took 6 bases from V and 4 from J, leaving 16 bases between them. Germline V gives CDR1 MNHEY, CDR2 SMNVEV (reference sequence). CDR3 length: 15 residues. Written as DNA, the CDR3 is TGTGCCAGCAGATGGGGTCTCGGACAGTACAATGAGCAGTTCTTC. It encodes CASRWGLGQYNEQFF.

The chain joins TRBV6-4 to TRBJ2-1, with 8 bases lining up with TRBD2. Looked up from germline, CDR1 is MRHNA and CDR2 is SNTAGT. The CDR3 runs 17 residues. V lost 0 bases and J lost 0; bases outside the gene matches: 4. The CDR3 DNA reads as TGTGCCAGCAGTGACTCAACCGGGAGGGGCTCCTACAATGAGCAGTTCTTC. The encoded protein is CASSDSTGRGSYNEQFF.

This clone occurred a few times. The rearrangement joins TRBV5-6 to TRBJ1-6; 7 bases line up with TRBD1. Per the germline V gene, CDR1 is SGHDT and CDR2 is YYEEEE. The CDR3 spans 14 residues. V shed 0 bases, J shed 10 bases, and the junction held 4 bases outside the gene matches. This CDR3 is CASSLADRASPLHF. The CDR3 coding sequence is TGTGCCAGCAGCTTGGCCGACAGGGCCTCACCCCTCCACTTT.

Notes on this clone: This sample includes further DNA sequences coding for the same CDR3. The CDR3 is CASSLRTGLNTEAFF. CDR3 nucleotide sequence: TGTGCCAGCAGTTTGAGGACAGGGTTGAACACTGAAGCTTTCTTT. The chain employs TRBV27 and TRBJ1-1, with TRBD1 identical over 8 bases. The CDR3 runs 15 residues. Germline V gene sequence: CDR1 MNHEY, CDR2 SMNVEV (reference sequence). V lost 3 bases, J lost 0 bases, and 3 bases stayed unmatched.

The genes are TRBV28 and TRBJ2-7, with a weak D call TRBD1 (5 bases). The CDR3 loop spans 13 amino acids. The V gene's germline CDR1 is MDHEN and CDR2 SYDVKM. V gave up 5 bases and J gave up 3 bases, with 11 bases separating them. CDR3 in DNA: TGTGCCAGCAGTAACAGACAGATCTACGAGCAGTACTTC. Its protein product is CASSNRQIYEQYF.

This clone was observed once. J is TRBJ1-4 and V is TRBV9, with D possibly matching TRBD1 (6 bases). The germline V and J ends were trimmed by 7 bases and 6 bases, with 19 bases remaining between them. Germline V gene lookup returns CDR1 SGDLS and CDR2 YYNGEE. CDR3 length equals 15 residues. The CDR3: CASGPNQGSDEKLFF. The CDR3 DNA reads TGTGCCAGCGGACCCAACCAGGGGAGCGATGAAAAACTGTTTTTT.